Listed below are T cell receptor beta chains from one sample, sequenced in a study of human T cells and chemical hapten exposure. One entry per CDR3 protein, called by TCRdb with MiXCR from the RACE reads. In the table there are tens of thousands of distinct CDR3 sequences, about 10% of which are singletons. This specimen was whole blood, taken in connection with sensitization to the hapten diphenylcyclopropenone (DPC). Source of these receptors: a man aged 35 to 55 with alopecia areata. Some clones in this sample may be carry-over from other donors' samples. The CDR3 runs from the conserved cysteine through the conserved F or W. The order of the fields is CDR3 protein, J gene, V gene.

CDR3aa: CASSPQAGNTEAFF
j_gene: TRBJ1-1
v_gene: TRBV3-2

CDR3aa: CASSPAGRTDIMNTEAFF
j_gene: TRBJ1-1
v_gene: TRBV27

CDR3aa: CASSDVDPRRRSGNTIYF
j_gene: TRBJ1-3
v_gene: TRBV6-1

CDR3aa: CSAVRRDSYNEQFF
j_gene: TRBJ2-1
v_gene: TRBV20-1

CDR3aa: CASSQDPLQGETQYF
j_gene: TRBJ2-5
v_gene: TRBV4-1

CDR3aa: CASSYSVSGANVLTF
j_gene: TRBJ2-6
v_gene: TRBV6-5

CDR3aa: CSVQGQVANTGELFF
j_gene: TRBJ2-2
v_gene: TRBV29-1

CDR3aa: CASSYLNEQFF
j_gene: TRBJ2-1
v_gene: TRBV6-5

CDR3aa: CASMFYSTGEAFF
j_gene: TRBJ1-1
v_gene: TRBV6-2/TRBV6-3

CDR3aa: CAIGTEVNEQFF
j_gene: TRBJ2-1
v_gene: TRBV10-3

CDR3aa: CASSLHQSSGANVLTF
j_gene: TRBJ2-6
v_gene: TRBV28

CDR3aa: CASSYQGDVYGYTF
j_gene: TRBJ1-2
v_gene: TRBV6-2/TRBV6-3

CDR3aa: CASSLVGLNTGELFF
j_gene: TRBJ2-2
v_gene: TRBV7-8

CDR3aa: CATSRVATEEKLFF
j_gene: TRBJ1-4
v_gene: TRBV15

CDR3aa: CASSLAGTKGANVLTF
j_gene: TRBJ2-6
v_gene: TRBV12-3/TRBV12-4

CDR3aa: CASSLVQAGSYEQYF
j_gene: TRBJ2-7
v_gene: TRBV5-1

CDR3aa: CSASRGRGVDGYTF
j_gene: TRBJ1-2
v_gene: TRBV29-1

CDR3aa: CAWRRGLAGTYNEQFF
j_gene: TRBJ2-1
v_gene: TRBV30

CDR3aa: CASSPRAGAFSGANVLTF
j_gene: TRBJ2-6
v_gene: TRBV7-9

CDR3aa: CASSPSSPGQFF
j_gene: TRBJ2-1
v_gene: TRBV19

CDR3aa: CAISESTSGASTDTQYF
j_gene: TRBJ2-3
v_gene: TRBV10-3

CDR3aa: CASSGPRASGNSYEQYF
j_gene: TRBJ2-7
v_gene: TRBV6-2/TRBV6-3

CDR3aa: CASTHSRAGTTDTQYF
j_gene: TRBJ2-3
v_gene: TRBV27

CDR3aa: CASSLAAGAGETQYF
j_gene: TRBJ2-5
v_gene: TRBV12-3/TRBV12-4

CDR3aa: CSASLGLAGSGDTQYF
j_gene: TRBJ2-3
v_gene: TRBV20-1

CDR3aa: CASSFATTSTDTQYF
j_gene: TRBJ2-3
v_gene: TRBV27

CDR3aa: CASSPQRFSGQRTFF
j_gene: TRBJ1-1
v_gene: TRBV11-1

CDR3aa: CASSQDTSASYNEQFF
j_gene: TRBJ2-1
v_gene: TRBV4-3

CDR3aa: CASSRRDRLMSSYNEQFF
j_gene: TRBJ2-1
v_gene: TRBV12-3/TRBV12-4

CDR3aa: CASSFWGRSPAETDTQYF
j_gene: TRBJ2-3
v_gene: TRBV11-1

CDR3aa: CASSWTGRPTEAFF
j_gene: TRBJ1-1
v_gene: TRBV4-3

CDR3aa: CASSDSQETQYF
j_gene: TRBJ2-5
v_gene: TRBV10-2

CDR3aa: CASSLRPISEQYF
j_gene: TRBJ2-7
v_gene: TRBV27

CDR3aa: CASSAGTVRMNTEAFF
j_gene: TRBJ1-1
v_gene: TRBV25-1

CDR3aa: CSVRLVTSGSGVGTQYF
j_gene: TRBJ2-3
v_gene: TRBV29-1

CDR3aa: CATSQGAGTDTQYF
j_gene: TRBJ2-3
v_gene: TRBV7-6